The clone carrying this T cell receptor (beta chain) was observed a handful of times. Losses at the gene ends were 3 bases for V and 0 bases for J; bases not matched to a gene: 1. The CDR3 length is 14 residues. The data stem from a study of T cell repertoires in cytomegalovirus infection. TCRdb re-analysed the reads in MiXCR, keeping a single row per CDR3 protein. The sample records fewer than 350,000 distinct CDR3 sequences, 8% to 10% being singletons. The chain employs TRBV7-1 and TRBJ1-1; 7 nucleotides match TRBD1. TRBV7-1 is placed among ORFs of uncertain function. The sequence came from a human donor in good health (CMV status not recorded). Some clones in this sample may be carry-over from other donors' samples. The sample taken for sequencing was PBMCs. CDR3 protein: CASSSGTVNTEAFF. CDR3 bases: TGTGCCAGCAGCTCGGGGACAGTGAACACTGAAGCTTTCTTT.